These 14 T cell receptor beta chains came from one sample sequenced in a study of OX40 agonist ivuxolimab in advanced cancers. The repertoire was sequenced with immunoSEQ multiplex PCR; TCRdb's copy has only in-frame clones and lacks some. Here the sample spans 89,000 or so clones, about 89% being singletons. This material consisted of CD4+ or CD8+ T cells sorted from blood, taken in a trial of the OX40 agonist ivuxolimab. Receptors originate from an adult with an advanced solid tumor such as melanoma, head and neck, liver or kidney cancer.

The chain couples TRBV27 to TRBJ1-2; D not certain. The CDR3 has 14 residues. Germline CDR1 and CDR2: MNHEY and SMNVEV (reference sequence). The germline V and J ends were trimmed by 2 bases and 8 bases, with 15 bases remaining between them. CDR3 DNA sequence: TGTGCCAGCAGTTTAGTTAAGGGAACGGGAGGCTACACCTTC. This sequence encodes CASSLVKGTGGYTF.

V is TRBV19 and J is TRBJ2-2; 7 bases agree with TRBD1. The V and J ends lost 5 bases and 6 bases, in that order; junction bases with no gene match: 6. Germline CDR1 is LNHDA and CDR2 is SQIVND (reference sequence). The CDR3 has 14 amino acids. This chain's CDR3 is CASSDTGVPGELFF. DNA for the CDR3: TGTGCCAGTAGTGACACAGGGGTCCCCGGGGAGCTGTTTTTT.

This clone has only one observation. This chain joins TRBV5-5 and TRBJ2-1, with 12 positions matching TRBD2. The CDR3 extends over 17 amino acids. Trimming removed 4 bases from V and 6 bases from J; junction bases left unmatched: 11. Germline loops: CDR1 SGHKS, CDR2 YYEKEE (reference sequence). Here the CDR3 reads CASSTGLAGSLINEQFF. Written as DNA, the CDR3 is TGTGCCAGCAGCACAGGACTAGCGGGATCCCTGATCAATGAGCAGTTCTTC.

This clone was picked up a small number of times. The chain combines TRBV7-9 with TRBJ1-2; D is ambiguous. The CDR3 runs to 14 residues. Germline assignment: CDR1 SEHNR and CDR2 FQNEAQ (reference sequence). The V end lost 4 bases, the J end lost 5 bases, and 14 bases lay between the germline ends. The CDR3 bases are TGTGCCAGCAGCTCAGAGGGTGTTTGGTATGGCTACACCTTC. Encoded protein: CASSSEGVWYGYTF.

V and J are TRBV2 and TRBJ2-1, with 8 bases identical to TRBD2. V trimming: 6 bases; J trimming: 6 bases; junction bases outside the gene matches: 19. The CDR3 sequence is 18 residues long. Germline V lookup: CDR1 SNHLY, CDR2 FYNNEI. The CDR3 DNA reads as TGTGCCAGCAGGAGGGCCGGGACTAGACCGAGGGGGGGCAATGAGCAGTTCTTC. This sequence encodes CASRRAGTRPRGGNEQFF.

A single count supports this clone. V gene TRBV4-3 combines with J gene TRBJ2-3; 7 nucleotides align to TRBD2. J was trimmed by 4 bases and V by 0 bases; bases with no gene match: 7. The germline V gene encodes CDR1 LGHNA and CDR2 YSLEER. The CDR3 totals 16 residues. CDR3 bases: TGCGCCAGCAGCCAAGATAGTGCGGGGGAGGCAGATACGCAGTATTTT. It codes for CASSQDSAGEADTQYF.

The V gene is TRBV9, the J gene TRBJ2-7; D possibly uses TRBD1 or TRBD2 (5 bases each). Germline CDR1 is SGDLS and CDR2 is YYNGEE. There are 15 residues in the CDR3. The V end was cut by 0 bases, the J end by 3 bases, with 13 bases between. CDR3 bases: TGTGCCAGCAGCGTAGGAGGGGAGTGGGGCTACGAGCAGTACTTC. It codes for CASSVGGEWGYEQYF.

CDR3 nucleotides: TGTGCCAGCAGCTTACTTCCCTCTTACAATGAGCAGTTCTTC. Its protein is CASSLLPSYNEQFF. The chain recombines TRBV7-9 with TRBJ2-1; D is uncertain. The CDR3 consists of 14 residues. Germline CDR1 reads SEHNR; CDR2 reads FQNEAQ (reference sequence). Trimming cost V 2 bases and J 4 bases, with 9 bases left between them.

There are a few counts of this clone. The chain employs TRBV28 and TRBJ2-1; no clear D. The germline gives CDR1 MDHEN, CDR2 SYDVKM. This CDR3 spans 14 amino acids. V lost 1 base and J 3 bases, leaving 7 bases between the germline ends. CDR3 amino acids: CASSLSLLYNEQFF. The CDR3 nucleotides are TGTGCCAGCAGTTTATCACTACTCTACAATGAGCAGTTCTTC.

V gene TRBV16 combines with J gene TRBJ2-4, with D possibly being TRBD2 (6 bases). CDR3 length: 13 amino acids. CDR1 is KGHSY and CDR2 is FQNENV in the germline V gene. V lost 0 bases, J lost 6 bases, and 6 bases lay in between. The CDR3 bases are TGTGCCAGCAGCCAATCGGGGGGAAACATTCAGTACTTC. Protein product: CASSQSGGNIQYF.

The chain carries TRBV30 and TRBJ1-1; D ambiguous. CDR3 length: 11 residues. Germline CDR1 and CDR2: GTSNPN and SVGIG (reference sequence). V was clipped by 8 bases and J by 9 bases, with 16 bases between them. CDR3 protein: CASGPPNKAFF. The DNA of the CDR3 is TGTGCCAGTGGGCCCCCGAACAAAGCTTTCTTT.

The gene calls are TRBV27 and TRBJ1-5, with a tentative D call TRBD1 (5 bases). Germline-derived CDR1 and CDR2 are MNHEY and SMNVEV (reference sequence). V lost 3 bases and J 2 bases, leaving 14 bases between the germline ends. This CDR3 has 16 amino acids. CDR3 loop: CASSLAGGVGNQPQHF. The CDR3 coding sequence is TGTGCCAGCAGTTTGGCGGGGGGAGTTGGCAATCAGCCCCAGCATTTT.

The chain carries TRBV27 and TRBJ2-5, with D tentatively TRBD1 or TRBD2 (5 bases each). The end of the DNA is better explained by TRBJ2-7, so the J call may be wrong. The CDR3 loop spans 14 amino acids. CDR1 MNHEY and CDR2 SMNVEV come from the germline V gene (reference sequence). The CDR3 here is CASSPQDWAYEQYF. CDR3 DNA sequence: TGTGCCAGCAGTCCACAGGACTGGGCCTACGAGCAGTACTTC.

The chain carries TRBV27 and TRBJ1-5; D gene ambiguous. Trimming took 4 bases from V and 3 from J, leaving 4 bases between them. Germline V gene sequence: CDR1 MNHEY, CDR2 SMNVEV (reference sequence). This CDR3 has 12 amino acids. CDR3 region: CASSSINQPQHF. In DNA form, the CDR3 reads TGTGCCAGCAGTTCGATCAATCAGCCCCAGCATTTT.